Sequencing of this T cell receptor (beta chain) was carried out in a study of blood T cell repertoires in COVID-19. Sequencing used immunoSEQ multiplex PCR; TCRdb keeps in-frame clones, though not all of them. The sample carries about 160,000 clones, approximately 81% recorded once. Germline V gene sequence: CDR1 SGDLS, CDR2 YYNGEE. V shed 3 bases, J shed 14 bases, and the junction held 6 bases outside the gene matches. There are 12 residues in the CDR3. The origin of this receptor is a man aged 35 to 55 with acute or convalescent COVID-19. Sequencing was carried out using peripheral blood. The rearrangement joins TRBV9 to TRBJ2-1; 9 nucleotides match TRBD2. CDR3 in DNA: TGTGCCAGCAGCGCGCGGGGGGGCCAGGAGTTCTTC. The encoded protein is CASSARGGQEFF.